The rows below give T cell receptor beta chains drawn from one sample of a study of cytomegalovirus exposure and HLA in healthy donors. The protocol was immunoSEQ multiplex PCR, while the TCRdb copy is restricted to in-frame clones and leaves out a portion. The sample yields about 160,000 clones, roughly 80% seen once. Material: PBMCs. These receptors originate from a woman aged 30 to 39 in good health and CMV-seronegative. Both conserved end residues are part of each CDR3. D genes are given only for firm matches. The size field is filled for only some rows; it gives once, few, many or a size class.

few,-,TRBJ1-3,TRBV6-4,TGTGCCAGCAGCGGCGACAGTTGCTCTGGAAACACCATATATTTT,CASSGDSCSGNTIYF
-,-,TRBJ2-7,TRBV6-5,TGTGCCAGCACCGGGGGAGCCTACGAGCAGTACTTC,CASTGGAYEQYF
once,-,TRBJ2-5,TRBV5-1,TGCGCCAGCAGCTGGACTATAGCGGATTACCAAGAGACCCAGTACTTC,CASSWTIADYQETQYF
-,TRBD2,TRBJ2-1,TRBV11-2,TGTGCCAGCAGCTTCCTAGCGGGGGGGAACAATGAGCAGTTCTTC,CASSFLAGGNNEQFF
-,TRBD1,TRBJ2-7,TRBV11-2,TGTGCCAGCAGCCTTGGGACAGGGGTTGTCTACGAGCAGTACTTC,CASSLGTGVVYEQYF
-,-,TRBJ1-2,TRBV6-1,TGTGCCAGCAGTGGAGAGACAGCGGGACTTACTCCTACCGGGGAAGGCTACACCTTC,CASSGETAGLTPTGEGYTF
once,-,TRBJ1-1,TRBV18,TGTGCCAGCTCACAAACACGGGACACTGAAGCTTTCTTT,CASSQTRDTEAFF
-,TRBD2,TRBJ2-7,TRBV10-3,TGTGCCATCAGTGAGTTAGGACTAGCGGACAGCTACGAGCAGTACTTC,CAISELGLADSYEQYF
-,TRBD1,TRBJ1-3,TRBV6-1,TGTGCCAGCAGTGACCACAGGGGGCCAGACACCATATATTTT,CASSDHRGPDTIYF
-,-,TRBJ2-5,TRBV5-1,TGCGCCAGCAGCTCTGGGCGCGAGGGAGAGCAGTACTTC,CASSSGREGEQYF
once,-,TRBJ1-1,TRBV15,TGTGCCACCAGCTCCATTACAAAGTACAGGGAGGGCACTGAAGCTTTCTTT,CATSSITKYREGTEAFF
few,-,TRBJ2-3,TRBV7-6,TGTGCCAGCAGCCCCCGCGCCGGGAAACGTTATACGCAGTATTTT,CASSPRAGKRYTQYF
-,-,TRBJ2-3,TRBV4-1,TGCGCCAGCAGCCATCTGGAGAGGGGGAGAGATACGCAGTATTTT,CASSHLERGRDTQYF
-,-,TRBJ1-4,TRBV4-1,TGCGCCAGCAGCCTAGTCGGTACGGGGAGTGAAAAACTGTTTTTT,CASSLVGTGSEKLFF
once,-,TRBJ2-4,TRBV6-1,TGTGCCAGCACCCTCGGAGGTCTAGCCAAAAACATTCAGTACTTC,CASTLGGLAKNIQYF
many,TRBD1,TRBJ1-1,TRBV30,TGTGCCTGGAGTGTACTCGGAGGGACAGGCGGTGAAGCTTTCTTT,CAWSVLGGTGGEAFF
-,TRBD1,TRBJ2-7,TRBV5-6,TGTGCCAGCAGTCCGGGGTGGGCAGGGGGCTACGAGCAGTACTTC,CASSPGWAGGYEQYF
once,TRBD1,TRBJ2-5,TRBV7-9,TGTGCCAGCAGCAGAAACGCCGGGACAGCTGAGACCCAGTACTTC,CASSRNAGTAETQYF
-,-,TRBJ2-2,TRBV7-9,TGTGCCAGCAGGGCCACCCTACAGGGACGGCACACCGGGGAGCTGTTTTTT,CASRATLQGRHTGELFF
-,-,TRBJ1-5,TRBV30,TGTGCCTGGAGTGTACCTGGCTTTGGTCAGCCCCAGCATTTT,CAWSVPGFGQPQHF
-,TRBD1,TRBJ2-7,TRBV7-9,TGTTCCAGCAGCGTGGACAGGGGTGACGACGAGCAGTACTTC,CSSSVDRGDDEQYF